Below are 30 T cell receptor beta chains sequenced from a single sample in a study of blood T cell repertoires in COVID-19. Data came from immunoSEQ multiplex PCR; TCRdb stores just in-frame clones and leaves some out. The table lists about 270,000 clones, 80% to 90% of them singletons, with approximately 9.9% in the top ten. Material for sequencing was peripheral blood. The receptors stem from a woman in her seventies with acute or convalescent COVID-19.

J is TRBJ1-2 and V is TRBV25-1, with a possible D match to TRBD1 (6 bases). The germline V and J ends were trimmed by 2 bases and 2 bases, with 15 bases remaining between them. CDR3 length: 16 amino acids. CDR1 and CDR2 (germline): MGHDK, SYGVNS. CDR3 loop: CASSERSGAVNYGYTF. The CDR3 DNA reads as TGTGCCAGCAGTGAAAGGTCAGGGGCCGTGAACTATGGCTACACCTTC.

J is TRBJ2-2 and V is TRBV5-1; D not resolved. V was trimmed by 1 base and J by 6 bases, leaving 10 bases between them. Germline CDR1 SGHRS, CDR2 YFSETQ. CDR3 length equals 14 residues. The CDR3 spells CASSLSGIAGELFF. CDR3 sequence (DNA): TGCGCCAGCAGCTTGTCAGGTATCGCCGGGGAGCTGTTTTTT.

The gene calls are TRBV18 and TRBJ1-5; 7 bases match TRBD1. Germline trimming cut 3 bases from V and 11 bases from J; bases unmatched to any gene: 7. The CDR3 length is 13 residues. The germline gives CDR1 KGHSH, CDR2 LQKENI. The CDR3 nucleotides are TGTGCCAGCTCACCGGAGGGGGCAATGTCCCAGCATTTT. Amino acids: CASSPEGAMSQHF.

The chain has TRBV21-1 and TRBJ1-6; the D call in the table, TRBD1, was not verified against the DNA. TRBV21-1 counts as a pseudogene. The CDR3 consists of 14 residues. The DNA for the CDR3 is TGTGCCAGCAGCAAACAGGGGGTGAGTTCACCCCTCCACTTT. Protein product: CASSKQGVSSPLHF.

Turning to this clone: The sample has other DNA sequences that encode this CDR3 too. The rearrangement joins TRBV11-2 to TRBJ1-1; D is possibly TRBD1 (5 bases). Between the trimmed V and J ends, which lost 3 bases and 8 bases, there was a span of 7 bases. The V gene's germline CDR1 is SGHAT and CDR2 FQNNGV. CDR3 length equals 11 residues. CDR3 loop: CASSFDREAFF. The CDR3, as DNA: TGTGCCAGCAGCTTCGACAGAGAAGCTTTCTTT. Filled out from reference TRBV11-2 and TRBJ1-1, the complete variable domain reads EAGVAQSPRYKIIEKRQSVAFWCNPISGHATLYWYQQILGQGPKLLIQFQNNGVVDDSQLPKDRFSAERLKGVDSTLKIQPAKLEDSAVYLCASSFDREAFFGQGTRLTVV.

The chain has TRBV9 and TRBJ2-3, with 10 positions matching TRBD2. Looked up from germline, CDR1 is SGDLS and CDR2 is YYNGEE. This CDR3 spans 17 amino acids. Trimming removed 4 bases from V and 3 bases from J; junction bases left unmatched: 11. Here the CDR3 DNA reads TGTGCCAGCAGCCTTAATCGTCTAGCGGGGGTAACAGATACGCAGTATTTT. Translating it yields CASSLNRLAGVTDTQYF.

The chain carries TRBV14 and TRBJ2-5; 7 positions agree with TRBD1. The CDR3 spans 15 residues. The J segment lost 5 bases and the V segment lost 0 bases, leaving 6 bases of the junction unmatched. Per the germline V gene, CDR1 is SGHDN and CDR2 is FVKESK. The CDR3 here is CASSQEMTGRETQYF. CDR3 sequence (DNA): TGTGCCAGCAGCCAAGAGATGACAGGGCGGGAGACCCAGTACTTC.

As to this clone: The same CDR3 arises from other DNA sequences in this sample as well. The chain joins TRBV6-1 to TRBJ1-3; D not resolved. CDR1 is MNHNS and CDR2 is SASEGT in the germline V gene. With 1 base removed from V and 4 bases from J, the gap between germline ends came to 11 bases. The CDR3 is 15 amino acids. CDR3 bases: TGTGCCAGCAGTGAAGGGGGAGGGTCAGGAAACACCATATATTTT. Its protein is CASSEGGGSGNTIYF.

This chain connects TRBV19 to TRBJ1-5, with D perhaps TRBD1 (6 bases). CDR1 is LNHDA, CDR2 SQIVND, per germline (reference sequence). CDR3 length equals 13 residues. Trimming left V 2 bases short and J 7 bases short, with 9 bases between. CDR3 in DNA: TGTGCCAGTAGTATACAGGGGCGGCAGCCCCAGCATTTT. Translating it yields CASSIQGRQPQHF.

This rearrangement joins TRBV5-1 to TRBJ2-5, with no clear D. Trimming removed 0 bases from V and 5 bases from J, with 11 bases in between. CDR3 length: 14 residues. Germline V CDR1 and CDR2: SGHRS, YFSETQ. CDR3 loop: CASSLDPIRETQYF. The CDR3, as DNA: TGCGCCAGCAGCTTGGATCCTATACGGGAGACCCAGTACTTC. Full variable domain (remainder filled in from reference TRBV5-1 and TRBJ2-5): KAGVTQTPRYLIKTRGQQVTLSCSPISGHRSVSWYQQTPGQGLQFLFEYFSETQRNKGNFPGRFSGRQFSNSRSEMNVSTLELGDSALYLCASSLDPIRETQYFGPGTRLLVL.

V and J are TRBV11-2 and TRBJ1-2; D remains unclear. V was pared by 4 bases and J by 0 bases, with 12 bases between. The CDR3 is made up of 15 amino acids. Per germline, CDR1 SGHAT and CDR2 FQNNGV. CDR3 DNA sequence: TGTGCCAGCAGCTCACCGCGGCACGCTAACTATGGCTACACCTTC. Amino acids: CASSSPRHANYGYTF.

This rearrangement joins TRBV14 to TRBJ1-6; TRBD1 matches at 7 bases. The CDR3 totals 16 residues. Trimming at V came to 1 base and at J to 6 bases, leaving 6 bases not matched to a gene. Germline CDR1 is SGHDN and CDR2 is FVKESK. For the CDR3, the DNA is TGTGCCAGCAGCCAAGTTGCGGGACAGAGTAATTCACCCCTCCACTTT. This gives the protein CASSQVAGQSNSPLHF.

V gene TRBV6-5 combines with J gene TRBJ1-2; 7 bases agree with TRBD1. The CDR3 covers 12 residues. CDR1 and CDR2 (germline): MNHEY, SVGAGI. Trimming took 8 bases from V and 7 from J; bases not matched to a gene: 7. The CDR3 DNA sequence: TGTGCCAGCGCAGGGGGGTCAGGTGGCTACACCTTC. Translated: CASAGGSGGYTF.

The V call is TRBV23-1, the J call TRBJ1-6; 7 bases line up with TRBD1. TRBV23-1 is assigned to the ORF class and has an uncertain function. The CDR3 length is 15 residues. The ends lost 4 bases at V and 9 bases at J; junction bases unmatched: 9. Here the CDR3 reads CASSRPTGLCSPLHF. As DNA, the CDR3 is TGCGCCAGCAGTCGACCGACAGGGCTCTGTTCACCCCTCCACTTT.

This chain uses TRBV24-1 with TRBJ2-3; 7 bases line up with TRBD1. This CDR3 region has 15 residues. CDR1 and CDR2 (germline): KGHDR, SFDVKD. V was clipped by 4 bases and J by 4 bases; unmatched bases: 7. The CDR3 loop reads CATSEPGQPSDTQYF. CDR3 in DNA: TGTGCCACCAGTGAACCGGGACAGCCTTCAGATACGCAGTATTTT.

This chain joins TRBV20-1 and TRBJ2-7; 7 bases are shared with TRBD1. Germline trimming cut 3 bases from V and 6 bases from J; bases unmatched to any gene: 11. The CDR3 sequence is 14 residues long. Germline V gene data show CDR1 as DFQATT and CDR2 as SNEGSKA (reference sequence). The CDR3 DNA is TGCAGTGCTAGTGAGTCGGACAGGTACGTCGAGCAGTACTTC. As protein: CSASESDRYVEQYF.

Written as DNA, the CDR3 is TGTGCCAGCAGCTTGGGCTTTAAAGAGTCCTACAGGGGGGGATCCCAGCATTTT. This encodes CASSLGFKESYRGGSQHF. The gene calls are TRBV5-5 and TRBJ1-5; 8 bases map to TRBD1. Germline CDR1 and CDR2: SGHKS and YYEKEE (reference sequence). The CDR3 is 18 residues long. Trimming took 0 bases from V and 11 from J; bases not matched to a gene: 19.

The chain is built from TRBV11-2 and TRBJ1-2; no definite D call. The germline CDR1 and CDR2 sequences are SGHAT and FQNNGV. Deletions cut 0 bases from V and 6 bases from J, with 11 bases between. The CDR3 runs to 14 residues. CDR3 in amino acids: CASSLDGRLNGYTF. For the CDR3, the DNA is TGTGCCAGCAGCTTAGATGGCAGGCTAAATGGCTACACCTTC.

This clone was seen a handful of times. The rearrangement links TRBV5-4 to TRBJ2-7; TRBD2 matches 8 bases. Germline V gene data show CDR1 as SGHNT and CDR2 as YYREEE (reference sequence). The trim removed 3 bases at V and 7 bases at J, leaving 12 bases unmatched. The CDR3 runs to 15 residues. In nucleotides, the CDR3 is TGTGCCAGCAGCTCAAGGGGCGGGGGGCAGGTGGAGCAGTACTTC. Amino acid sequence: CASSSRGGGQVEQYF.

The sample holds one count of this clone. V usage is TRBV14 and J usage is TRBJ2-6, with no clear D. This CDR3 is built from 16 residues. The germline V gene encodes CDR1 SGHDN and CDR2 FVKESK. The V end lost 6 bases, the J end lost 1 base, and 13 bases lay between the germline ends. DNA for the CDR3: TGTGCCAGCAGTCGAGGAAGGCCTTCTGGGGCCAACGTCCTGACTTTC. Translating it yields CASSRGRPSGANVLTF.

This chain links TRBV10-3 with TRBJ2-1, with TRBD2 matching 11 bases. The CDR3 sequence is 15 residues long. The germline CDR1 and CDR2 sequences are ENHRY and SYGVKD. V shed 2 bases, J shed 7 bases, and the junction held 4 bases outside the gene matches. As DNA, the CDR3 is TGTGCCATCAGTGAGACGACTAGCGGGGTGAATGAGCAGTTCTTC. It translates to CAISETTSGVNEQFF.

V usage is TRBV6-1 and J usage is TRBJ2-7; possibly TRBD2 for D (6 bases). V dropped 2 bases and J dropped 1 base, with 21 bases sitting between them. In germline, CDR1 is MNHNS, CDR2 SASEGT. The CDR3 loop spans 18 amino acids. The CDR3 sequence is CASSEFTAGITRSYEQYF. The CDR3, as DNA: TGTGCCAGCAGTGAATTCACCGCGGGAATTACAAGATCCTACGAGCAGTACTTC.

This chain links TRBV5-4 with TRBJ2-7; 7 positions agree with TRBD2. Unmatched junction bases numbered 5, after V lost 0 bases and J lost 2 bases. Germline values: CDR1 SGHNT, CDR2 YYREEE (reference sequence). The length of the CDR3 is 15 residues. CDR3 residues: CASSLGGRGPYEQYF. The CDR3 DNA reads TGTGCCAGCAGCTTGGGGGGGAGGGGTCCCTACGAGCAGTACTTC.

J is TRBJ1-2 and V is TRBV3-1 (or the pseudogene TRBV3-2); no clear D gene. The CDR3 has 15 amino acids. The V and J ends lost 1 base and 4 bases respectively, with 13 bases between them. CDR1 is LGHDT, CDR2 YNNKEL, per germline (reference sequence). The CDR3 protein is CASSQALHSPYGYTF. For the CDR3, the DNA is TGTGCCAGCAGCCAAGCCCTCCACAGCCCCTATGGCTACACCTTC.

The chain uses TRBV7-9 and TRBJ2-1, with 12 bases that match TRBD1. Germline V gene sequence: CDR1 SEHNR, CDR2 FQNEAQ (reference sequence). The CDR3 spans 17 residues. The V segment lost 2 bases and the J segment 7 bases; nucleotides outside the gene matches: 9. As DNA, the CDR3 is TGTGCCAGCAGCTTACTTCCCGGGACAGGGGGCTTGAATGAGCAGTTCTTC. Translation gives CASSLLPGTGGLNEQFF.

This chain connects TRBV5-6 to TRBJ1-4, with D hard to call. The CDR3 totals 12 residues. The germline CDR1 and CDR2 sequences are SGHDT and YYEEEE. Deletions cut 3 bases from V and 11 bases from J, with 11 bases between. DNA for the CDR3: TGTGCCAGCAGCTCTGGCCTTAGCAAACTGTTTTTT. Translated, it gives CASSSGLSKLFF.

This CDR3 reads CASSLAAGGPDTQYF. The CDR3, as DNA: TGTGCCAGCAGTTTAGCGGCCGGCGGCCCAGATACGCAGTATTTT. The chain combines TRBV28 with TRBJ2-3, with unresolved D. The V and J ends lost 2 bases and 4 bases respectively, with 13 bases between them. Germline-derived CDR1 and CDR2 are MDHEN and SYDVKM. This CDR3 region has 15 residues.

V is TRBV5-4 and J is TRBJ2-1; 13 nucleotides agree with TRBD2. V dropped 3 bases and J dropped 11; count of bases not matched to a gene: 8. Germline-derived CDR1 and CDR2 are SGHNT and YYREEE (reference sequence). The CDR3 length is 15 residues. The DNA of the CDR3 is TGTGCCAGCAGCTCCTGGACTAGCGGGGGCGCCCAGCAGTTCTTC. It codes for CASSSWTSGGAQQFF. Combining the CDR3 with reference TRBV5-4 and TRBJ2-1 gives the whole variable domain ETGVTQSPTHLIKTRGQQVTLRCSSQSGHNTVSWYQQALGQGPQFIFQYYREEENGRGNFPPRFSGLQFPNYSSELNVNALELDDSALYLCASSSWTSGGAQQFFGPGTRLTVL.

This chain connects TRBV24-1 to TRBJ1-1; D is perhaps TRBD1 (6 bases). This CDR3 region has 15 residues. Germline V lookup: CDR1 KGHDR, CDR2 SFDVKD. Trimming left V 7 bases short and J 0 bases short, with 14 bases between. The CDR3 protein is CATRGQGRMNTEAFF. The CDR3 coding sequence is TGTGCCACCAGAGGGCAGGGGCGGATGAACACTGAAGCTTTCTTT.

This sequence joins TRBV7-9 and TRBJ2-1, with no clear D. The CDR3 spans 13 residues. The V and J ends lost 1 base and 5 bases respectively, with 6 bases between them. Germline V gene lookup returns CDR1 SEHNR and CDR2 FQNEAQ (reference sequence). The CDR3 region is CASSLGRHNEQFF. The CDR3 DNA sequence: TGTGCCAGCAGCTTAGGCAGGCACAATGAGCAGTTCTTC.